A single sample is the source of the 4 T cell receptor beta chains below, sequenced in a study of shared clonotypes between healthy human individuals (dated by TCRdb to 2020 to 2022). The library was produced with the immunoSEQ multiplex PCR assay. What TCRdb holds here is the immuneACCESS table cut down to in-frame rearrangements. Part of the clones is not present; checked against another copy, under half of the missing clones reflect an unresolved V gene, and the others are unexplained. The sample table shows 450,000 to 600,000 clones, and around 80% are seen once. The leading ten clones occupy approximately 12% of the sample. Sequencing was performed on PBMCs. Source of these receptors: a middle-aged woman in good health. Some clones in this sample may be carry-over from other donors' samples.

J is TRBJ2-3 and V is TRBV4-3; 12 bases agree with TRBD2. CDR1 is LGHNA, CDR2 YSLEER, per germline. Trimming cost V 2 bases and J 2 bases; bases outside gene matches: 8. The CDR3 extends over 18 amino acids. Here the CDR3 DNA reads TGCGCCAGCAGCCAACACCTGGGACTAGCGGGCTCCACAGATACGCAGTATTTT. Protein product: CASSQHLGLAGSTDTQYF.

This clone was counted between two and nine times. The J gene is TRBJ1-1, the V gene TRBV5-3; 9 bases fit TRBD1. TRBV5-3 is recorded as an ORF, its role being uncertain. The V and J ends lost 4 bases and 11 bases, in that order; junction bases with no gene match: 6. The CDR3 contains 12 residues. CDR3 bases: TGTGCCAGAAGCCCGGGGACAGGGAGGGCTTTCTTT. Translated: CARSPGTGRAFF.

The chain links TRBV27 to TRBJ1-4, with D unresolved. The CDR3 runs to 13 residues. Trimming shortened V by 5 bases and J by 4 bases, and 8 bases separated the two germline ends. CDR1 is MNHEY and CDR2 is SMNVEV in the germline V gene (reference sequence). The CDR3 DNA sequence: TGTGCCAGCAGTCCTTGGGATAATGAAAAACTGTTTTTT. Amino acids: CASSPWDNEKLFF.

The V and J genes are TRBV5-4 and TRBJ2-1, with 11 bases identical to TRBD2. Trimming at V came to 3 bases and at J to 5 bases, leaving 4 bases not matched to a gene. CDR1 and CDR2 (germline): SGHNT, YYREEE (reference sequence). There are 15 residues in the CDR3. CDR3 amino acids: CASSSKTSGDNEQFF. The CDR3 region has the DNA TGTGCCAGCAGCTCAAAGACTAGCGGGGACAATGAGCAGTTCTTC.